This note documents a single T cell receptor beta chain sequence. Its target is not known. Assay used: immunoSEQ multiplex PCR; TCRdb lists only in-frame clones, some missing. The sample yields 90,000 to 150,000 clones, more than 85% seen once. This specimen comes from a study of cytomegalovirus exposure and HLA in healthy donors. Whole-study findings and limits: Researchers counted about 150 TCR beta chains as cytomegalovirus-associated. Within the approximately 120 validation repertoires, first-cohort TCR clusters tended to co-occur, according to a later analysis.

Trimming took 5 bases from V and 6 from J, leaving 10 bases between them. The CDR3 contains 13 residues. The germline V gene encodes CDR1 SEHNR and CDR2 FQNEAQ (reference sequence). This rearrangement joins TRBV7-9 to TRBJ2-2; D may be TRBD2 (5 bases). The sequencing input was PBMCs. This TCR derives from a man aged 18-30 years in good health and CMV-seropositive. CDR3 region: CASSPGVAGELFF. DNA of the CDR3: TGTGCCAGCAGCCCCGGGGTCGCCGGGGAGCTGTTTTTT.